This entry concerns a single T cell receptor (beta chain). This clonotype turned up a few times. It lacks a known antigen. Per-base qualities were not stored, and no clone one base away is much larger. The data stem from a study of vaccination and CD4 T cells after COVID-19 (dated by TCRdb to about 2022). Broadly, across the study: Every convalescent patient had a positive nasal swab PCR test for SARS-CoV-2, with mild disease in roughly 10 patients and severe disease in one. The convalescent cohort included six males and four females, with two Hispanic individuals, seven Caucasians, two Asians and one multiracial person. Participants got two doses of the Pfizer-BioNTech BNT162b2 vaccine (n=8) or two doses of the Moderna mRNA-1273 vaccine (n=2). Post-COVID blood samples were collected from convalescent patients a median of around 100 days after diagnosis, with a range of about 30 to 161 days. In some eleven COVID-19 convalescent patients and a few infection-naive healthy vaccine recipients, researchers compared the spike-specific CD4+ TCR repertoire from before mRNA vaccination with the repertoire from after. As controls, cultures received a CEFX viral epitope pool (the positive control), an HIV-1 Nef peptide pool (the negative control), or no peptide at all. Overlapping spike peptide pools from SARS-CoV-2 and from the common cold coronaviruses HCoV-NL63, HCoV-OC43 and HCoV-229E were used as culture stimuli. Post-vaccine blood samples were obtained a median of around 74 days after the second vaccine dose, with a range of about 14 to 250 days.

The meaning of the sample's treatment or condition label: approximately nine-day PBMC culture with coronavirus spike peptide pools or control peptides (ViraFEST assay). To expand antigen-specific T cells with peptide pools and then pick out the expanded clonotypes through TCR sequencing, the study relied on the ViraFEST assay. Positive SARS-CoV-2 PCR tests in the convalescent patients dated from March to December 2020, before Alpha, Beta and Delta variants emerged in the United States. Approximately 2.1 million PBMCs per well were cultured in IMDM with roughly 5% human AB serum and roughly 9.3 IU/ml IL-2, plus 10 ug/ml peptide pools. Half of the culture medium was replaced with fresh IL-2-containing medium on days 3 and 7. After 10 days of culture, CD4+ T cells were isolated by negative selection using the EasySep CD4+ T cell isolation kit. PBMCs were separated from whole blood using Ficoll-Paque Plus gradient centrifugation and then either used fresh or cryopreserved at -140C. Triplicate wells were generally used for each culture condition.

The library was made by PCR. DNA from cultured CD4+ T cells was subjected to TCR sequencing with the Oncomine TCR Beta short-read assay at the Johns Hopkins FTIC core. Genomic DNA was extracted from the cultured CD4+ T cells with the QIAamp micro DNA kit. Oncomine TCR Beta libraries from cultured CD4+ T cells were pooled using unique dual indexes and sequenced on an Illumina iSeq 100. The paper's data handling went like this. Non-productive sequences were removed, and CDR3s that did not start with C, did not end with F or W, or were shorter than 7 amino acids were discarded. Antigen-specific clonotypes were identified with the MANAFEST web application by comparing peptide-stimulated wells with reference and other culture wells. To be called positive, a clone needed an FDR below 0.05, an odds ratio above 5, and a productive frequency above 0.1% in at least two of three replicate wells. Clonotypes that were significantly expanded in both SARS-CoV-2 spike wells and at least one common cold coronavirus spike condition were defined as cross-reactive. CDR3 homology was assessed with Levenshtein distances (stringdist) and unrooted phylogenetic trees (ape) in R version 3.6.1. Using fastp trimming at Q25 and MiXCR clonotype assembly, TCRdb reanalyzed the public sequencing data and kept in-frame beta chains. Rows merge per CDR3 protein into single entries with the most common DNA and genes. TCRdb's processing, not the authors' own work, is the source of the V and J calls. In all, the sample holds about 10,000 distinct CDR3 sequences, and 50% to 55% of those were seen once. The top ten clones comprise roughly a tenth of the sample.

CDR1 and CDR2 were assigned from the germline V gene as MNHNS and SASEGT. Including the terminal cysteine and phenylalanine, the CDR3 comprises 14 residues. Kept here is only the CDR3 DNA, which spans 42 bases and is read in frame from base 1. V lost 0 bases and J lost 2 bases; the stretch between them is 5 bases long. The study at large found these results: Although the median number of SARS-CoV-2-reactive clonotypes went up from roughly 22 after infection to 38 after vaccination, the increase was not significant. Of the vaccine-specific clones found in convalescent patients, nearly all (304 of 307) were mono-reactive for SARS-CoV-2 spike instead of being cross-reactive with common cold coronaviruses. The study included relatively few convalescent patients and did not analyze early timepoints after natural infection. In convalescent patients, a median 86.3% of post-vaccine SARS-CoV-2-reactive clones were detected only after vaccination, and vaccine-specific priming was suggested by this finding.

This TCR was sampled from a human donor who had recovered from COVID-19. The chain couples TRBV6-1 to TRBJ1-3; the D gene lacks a confident call. The sequencing input was CD4+ T cells from blood, cultured in vitro. The base sequence is TGTGCCAGCAGTGAAGCGCAGGCTGGAAACACCATATATTTT. It translates to CASSEAQAGNTIYF.